The T cell receptor (beta chain) described here comes from a study of T cells after yellow fever vaccination. Using its own MiXCR run on the 5' RACE reads, TCRdb lists one record per CDR3 protein. Among about 150,000 distinct CDR3 sequences listed, approximately 6.2% were seen once. The germline V gene encodes CDR1 SGHRS and CDR2 YFSETQ. Unmatched junction bases numbered 3, after V lost 0 bases and J lost 4 bases. This CDR3 contains 14 residues. Study conclusions and caveats: A faster peak, day 5 versus 15, was reached by the weaker secondary response.

Turning to this clonotype: Its antigen is undetermined.

This clonotype originated in a man aged 18 to 29 who received the YFV17D yellow fever vaccine. Sequences were derived from CD4+ T cells sorted from PBMCs, sampled on the day of the first yellow fever vaccination. V usage is TRBV5-1 and J usage is TRBJ1-1; 7 bases map to TRBD1. The CDR3 protein is CASSLDRGGTEAFF. The CDR3 DNA is TGCGCCAGCAGCTTGGACAGGGGAGGCACTGAAGCTTTCTTT. The full variable domain, its missing parts supplied by reference TRBV5-1 and TRBJ1-1, is KAGVTQTPRYLIKTRGQQVTLSCSPISGHRSVSWYQQTPGQGLQFLFEYFSETQRNKGNFPGRFSGRQFSNSRSEMNVSTLELGDSALYLCASSLDRGGTEAFFGQGTRLTVV.